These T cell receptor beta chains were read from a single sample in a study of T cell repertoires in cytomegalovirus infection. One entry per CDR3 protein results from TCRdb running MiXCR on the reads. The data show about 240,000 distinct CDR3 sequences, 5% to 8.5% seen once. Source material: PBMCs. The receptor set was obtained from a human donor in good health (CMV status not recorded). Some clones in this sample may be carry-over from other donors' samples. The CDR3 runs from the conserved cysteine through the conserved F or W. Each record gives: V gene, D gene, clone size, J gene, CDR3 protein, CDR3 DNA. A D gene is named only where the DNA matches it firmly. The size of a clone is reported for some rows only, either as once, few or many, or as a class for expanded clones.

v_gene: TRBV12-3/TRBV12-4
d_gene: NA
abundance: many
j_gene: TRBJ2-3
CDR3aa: CASRSEVDTQYF
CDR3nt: TGTGCCAGCAGATCCGAGGTCGATACGCAGTATTTT

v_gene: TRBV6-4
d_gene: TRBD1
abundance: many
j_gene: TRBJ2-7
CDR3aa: CASSARDRVYEQYF
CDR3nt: TGTGCCAGCAGTGCCCGGGACAGGGTCTACGAGCAGTACTTC

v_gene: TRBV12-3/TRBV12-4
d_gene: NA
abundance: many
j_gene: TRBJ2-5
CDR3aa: CASSLLSSGTKETQYF
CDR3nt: TGTGCCAGCAGCCTCCTGTCTTCTGGAACAAAAGAGACCCAGTACTTC

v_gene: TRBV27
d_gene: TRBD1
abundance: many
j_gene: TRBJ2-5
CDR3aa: CASSFTGGEGTQYF
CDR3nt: TGTGCCAGCAGTTTTACAGGGGGCGAGGGGACCCAGTACTTC

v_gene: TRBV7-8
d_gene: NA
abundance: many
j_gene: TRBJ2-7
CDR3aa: CASSLVPGSGGEQYF
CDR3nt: TGTGCCAGCAGCTTAGTTCCAGGGAGCGGCGGCGAGCAGTACTTC

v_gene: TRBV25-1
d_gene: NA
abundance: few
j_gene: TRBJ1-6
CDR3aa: CASTRQVNSPLHF
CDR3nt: TGTGCCAGCACCCGACAGGTTAATTCACCCCTCCACTTT

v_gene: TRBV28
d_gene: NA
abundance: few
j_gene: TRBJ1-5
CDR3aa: CASRGASQPQHF
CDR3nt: TGTGCCAGCAGGGGGGCCTCTCAGCCCCAGCATTTT

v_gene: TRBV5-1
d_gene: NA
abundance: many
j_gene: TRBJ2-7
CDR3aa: CASSHAGASYEQYF
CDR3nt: TGCGCCAGCAGCCATGCAGGGGCTTCCTACGAGCAGTACTTC

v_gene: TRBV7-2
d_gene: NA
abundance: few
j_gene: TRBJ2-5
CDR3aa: CASSLGSGPKGETQYF
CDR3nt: TGTGCCAGCAGCTTAGGTAGCGGCCCGAAAGGGGAGACCCAGTACTTC

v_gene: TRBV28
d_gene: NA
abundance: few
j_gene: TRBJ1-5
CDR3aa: CASSFYRGSGQSVSNQPQHF
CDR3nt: TGTGCCAGCAGTTTTTATAGGGGATCAGGGCAGTCAGTTAGCAATCAGCCCCAGCATTTT

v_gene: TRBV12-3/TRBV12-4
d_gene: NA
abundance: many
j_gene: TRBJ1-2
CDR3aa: CANYGSDYGYTF
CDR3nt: TGTGCCAACTACGGGTCCGACTATGGCTACACCTTC

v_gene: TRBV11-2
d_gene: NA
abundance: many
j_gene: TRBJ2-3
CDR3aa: CASSLRGIGTDTQYF
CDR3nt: TGTGCCAGCAGCTTGAGAGGGATCGGCACAGATACGCAGTATTTT

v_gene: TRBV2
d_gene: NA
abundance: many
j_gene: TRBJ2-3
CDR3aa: CASSDNPSPDTQYF
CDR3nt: TGTGCCAGCAGTGATAACCCTTCCCCAGATACGCAGTATTTT

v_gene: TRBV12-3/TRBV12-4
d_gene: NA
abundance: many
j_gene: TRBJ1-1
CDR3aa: CASSPGRFMNTEAFF
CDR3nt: TGTGCCAGCAGTCCGGGACGGTTCATGAACACTGAAGCTTTCTTT

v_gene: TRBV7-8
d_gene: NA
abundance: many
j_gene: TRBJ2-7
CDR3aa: CASSLIPGESTTNEQYF
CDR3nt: TGTGCCAGCAGCTTAATTCCAGGGGAAAGTACTACGAATGAGCAGTACTTC

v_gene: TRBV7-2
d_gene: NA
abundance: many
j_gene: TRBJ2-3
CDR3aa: CASTWEGARTDTQYF
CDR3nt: TGTGCCAGCACCTGGGAAGGGGCAAGGACAGATACGCAGTATTTT

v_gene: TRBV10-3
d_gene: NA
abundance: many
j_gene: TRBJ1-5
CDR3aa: CAISADGFDQPQHF
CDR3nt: TGTGCCATCAGTGCAGACGGTTTCGATCAGCCCCAGCATTTT

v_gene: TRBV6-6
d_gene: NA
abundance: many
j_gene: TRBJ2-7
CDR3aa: CASCRGLSYEQYF
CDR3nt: TGTGCCAGCTGTCGGGGCTTGAGCTACGAGCAGTACTTC

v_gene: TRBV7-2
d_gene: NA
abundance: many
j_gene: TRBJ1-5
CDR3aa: CASSLEGGGNQPQHF
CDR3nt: TGTGCCAGCAGCTTAGAGGGTGGGGGCAATCAGCCCCAGCATTTT

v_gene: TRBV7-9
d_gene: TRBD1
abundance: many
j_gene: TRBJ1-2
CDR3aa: CASRTGENYGYTF
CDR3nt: TGTGCCAGCAGGACAGGGGAAAACTATGGCTACACCTTC

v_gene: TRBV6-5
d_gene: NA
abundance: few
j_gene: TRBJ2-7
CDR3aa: CASNFGTNDEQYF
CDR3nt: TGTGCCAGCAACTTTGGGACAAACGACGAGCAGTACTTC

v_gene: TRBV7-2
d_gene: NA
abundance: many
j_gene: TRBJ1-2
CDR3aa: CASSMPGHGGYTF
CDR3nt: TGTGCCAGCAGCATGCCGGGACACGGGGGCTACACCTTC

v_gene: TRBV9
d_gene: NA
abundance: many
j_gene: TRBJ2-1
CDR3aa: CASSVVAHPPQGTEQFF
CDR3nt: TGTGCCAGCAGCGTAGTCGCCCACCCACCCCAGGGCACTGAGCAGTTCTTC

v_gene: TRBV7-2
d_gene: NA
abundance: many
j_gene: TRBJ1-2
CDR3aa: CASSYDRLYGYTF
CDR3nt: TGTGCCAGCAGCTATGACAGACTCTATGGCTACACCTTC

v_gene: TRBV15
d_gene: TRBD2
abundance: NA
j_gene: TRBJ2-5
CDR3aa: CATTSGTSGGYQETQYF
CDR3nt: TGTGCCACTACCTCCGGGACTAGCGGGGGGTACCAAGAGACCCAGTACTTC

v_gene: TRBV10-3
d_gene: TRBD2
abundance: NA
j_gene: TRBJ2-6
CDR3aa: CAIRRTSGGSGANVLTF
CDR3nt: TGTGCCATCAGAAGGACTAGCGGGGGCTCTGGGGCCAACGTCCTGACTTTC

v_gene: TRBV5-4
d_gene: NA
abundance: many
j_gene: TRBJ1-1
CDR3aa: CASSDSVSNTEAFF
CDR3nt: TGTGCCAGCAGCGATAGTGTCTCGAACACTGAAGCTTTCTTT

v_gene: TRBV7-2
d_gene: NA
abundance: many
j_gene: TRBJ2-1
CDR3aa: CASSLAVGSYNEQFF
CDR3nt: TGTGCCAGCAGCTTAGCCGTCGGTTCCTACAATGAGCAGTTCTTC

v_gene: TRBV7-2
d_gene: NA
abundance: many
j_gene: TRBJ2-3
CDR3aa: CASSFIAVDTQYF
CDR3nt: TGTGCCAGCAGCTTCATAGCCGTAGATACGCAGTATTTT

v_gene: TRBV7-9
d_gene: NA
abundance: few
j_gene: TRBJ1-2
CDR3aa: CASSLDEIRGRGYTF
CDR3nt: TGTGCCAGCAGCTTAGACGAAATTCGGGGGAGAGGCTACACCTTC

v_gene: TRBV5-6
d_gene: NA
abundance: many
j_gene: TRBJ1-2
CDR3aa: CASSSGAGWTNYGYTF
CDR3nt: TGTGCCAGCAGCTCAGGCGCGGGGTGGACTAACTATGGCTACACCTTC

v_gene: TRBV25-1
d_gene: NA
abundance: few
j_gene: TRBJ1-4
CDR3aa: CASQALDRGEKLFF
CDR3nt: TGTGCCAGCCAAGCGTTGGACCGGGGCGAAAAACTGTTTTTT

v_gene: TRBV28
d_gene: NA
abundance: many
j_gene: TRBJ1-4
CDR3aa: CASKQGREKLFF
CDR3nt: TGTGCCAGCAAACAGGGTAGGGAAAAACTGTTTTTT

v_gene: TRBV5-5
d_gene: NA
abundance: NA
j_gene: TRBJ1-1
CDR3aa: CASSLEYAGVNTEAFF
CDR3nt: TGTGCCAGCAGCTTGGAATACGCAGGGGTGAACACTGAAGCTTTCTTT

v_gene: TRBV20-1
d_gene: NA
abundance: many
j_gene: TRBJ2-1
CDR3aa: CSARKGGTGNEQFF
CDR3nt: TGCAGTGCTAGGAAGGGCGGTACCGGCAATGAGCAGTTCTTC

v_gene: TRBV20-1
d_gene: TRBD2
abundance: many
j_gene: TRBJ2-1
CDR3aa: CSAKRGGRSVEQFF
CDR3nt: TGCAGTGCTAAGCGGGGGGGCCGTTCGGTTGAGCAGTTCTTC

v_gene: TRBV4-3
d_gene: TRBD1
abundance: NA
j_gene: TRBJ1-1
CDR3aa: CASSQVVGGIEAFF
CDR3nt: TGCGCCAGCAGCCAAGTAGTAGGGGGCATCGAAGCTTTCTTT

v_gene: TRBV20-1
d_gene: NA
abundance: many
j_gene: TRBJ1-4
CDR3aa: CSAIQTGTEKLFF
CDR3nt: TGCAGTGCTATCCAAACAGGAACTGAAAAACTGTTTTTT

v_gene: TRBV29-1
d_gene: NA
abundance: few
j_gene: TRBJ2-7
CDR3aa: CSVEQGIYEQYF
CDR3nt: TGCAGCGTTGAGCAGGGAATCTACGAGCAGTACTTC

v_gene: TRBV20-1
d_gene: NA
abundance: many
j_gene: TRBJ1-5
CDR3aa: CSARGEGWNQPQHF
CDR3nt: TGCAGTGCTAGGGGAGAAGGGTGGAATCAGCCCCAGCATTTT

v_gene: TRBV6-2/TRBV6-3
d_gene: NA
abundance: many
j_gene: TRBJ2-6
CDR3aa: CASRPGEGHSGANVLTF
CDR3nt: TGTGCCAGCAGACCAGGGGAGGGACACTCTGGGGCCAACGTCCTGACTTTC

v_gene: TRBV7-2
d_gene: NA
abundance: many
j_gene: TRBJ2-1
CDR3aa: CASSLARDPYNEQFF
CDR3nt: TGTGCCAGCAGCTTAGCCAGGGATCCCTACAATGAGCAGTTCTTC

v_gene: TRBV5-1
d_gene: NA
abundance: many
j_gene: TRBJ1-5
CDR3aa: CASSSGDNQPQHF
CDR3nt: TGCGCCAGCAGCTCCGGGGACAATCAGCCCCAGCATTTT

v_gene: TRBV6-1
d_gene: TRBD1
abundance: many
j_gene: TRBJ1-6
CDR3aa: CASSETGANSPLHF
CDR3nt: TGTGCCAGCAGTGAAACAGGGGCCAATTCACCCCTCCACTTT

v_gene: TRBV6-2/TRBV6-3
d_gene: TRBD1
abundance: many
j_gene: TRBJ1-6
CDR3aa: CASSYPGQGDFSPLHF
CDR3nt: TGTGCCAGCAGTTACCCGGGACAGGGGGATTTTTCACCCCTCCACTTT

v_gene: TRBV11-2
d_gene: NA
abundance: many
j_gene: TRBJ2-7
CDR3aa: CASSLNLGSSYEQYF
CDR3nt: TGTGCCAGCAGCTTAAACCTGGGCAGCTCCTACGAGCAGTACTTC

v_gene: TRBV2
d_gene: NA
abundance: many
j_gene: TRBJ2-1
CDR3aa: CASSDGRYDNEQFF
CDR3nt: TGTGCCAGCAGTGATGGCAGGTACGATAATGAGCAGTTCTTC

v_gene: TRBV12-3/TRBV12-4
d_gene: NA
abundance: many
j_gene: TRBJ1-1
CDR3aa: CASSLHRGMNTEAFF
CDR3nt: TGTGCCAGCAGTCTCCACCGGGGCATGAACACTGAAGCTTTCTTT

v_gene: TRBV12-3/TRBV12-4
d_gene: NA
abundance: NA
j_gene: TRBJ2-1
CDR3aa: CAISPGVMFNEQFF
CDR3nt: TGTGCCATCTCGCCAGGGGTTATGTTCAATGAGCAGTTCTTC

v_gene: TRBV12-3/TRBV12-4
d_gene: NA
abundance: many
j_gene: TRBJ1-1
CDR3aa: CASSFPQDVTEAFF
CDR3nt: TGTGCCAGCAGTTTTCCTCAAGACGTGACTGAAGCTTTCTTT

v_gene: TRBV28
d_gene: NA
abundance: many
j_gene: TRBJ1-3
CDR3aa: CASRTTGSGNTIYF
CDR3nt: TGTGCCAGCAGGACGACGGGATCTGGAAACACCATATATTTT

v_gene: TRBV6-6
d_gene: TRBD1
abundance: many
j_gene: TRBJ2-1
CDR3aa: CASSYHPETGTNNEQFF
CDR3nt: TGTGCCAGCAGTTATCATCCGGAGACAGGGACCAACAATGAGCAGTTCTTC

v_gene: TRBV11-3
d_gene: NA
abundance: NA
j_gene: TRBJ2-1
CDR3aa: CASSLVVAGEQFF
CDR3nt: TGTGCCAGCAGCTTAGTGGTTGCGGGGGAGCAGTTCTTC